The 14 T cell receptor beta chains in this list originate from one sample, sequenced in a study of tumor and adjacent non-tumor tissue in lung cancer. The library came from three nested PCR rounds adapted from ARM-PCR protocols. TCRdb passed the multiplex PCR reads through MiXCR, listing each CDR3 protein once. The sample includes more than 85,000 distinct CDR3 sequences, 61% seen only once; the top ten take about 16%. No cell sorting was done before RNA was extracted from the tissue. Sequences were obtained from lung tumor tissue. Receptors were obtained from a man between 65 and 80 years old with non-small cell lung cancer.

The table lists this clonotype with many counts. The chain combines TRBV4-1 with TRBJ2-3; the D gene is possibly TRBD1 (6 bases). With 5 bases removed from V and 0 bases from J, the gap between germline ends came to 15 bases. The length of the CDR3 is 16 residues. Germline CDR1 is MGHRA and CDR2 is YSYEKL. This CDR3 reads CASSGATGISTDTQYF. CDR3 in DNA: TGCGCCAGCAGCGGGGCCACAGGGATCAGCACAGATACGCAGTATTTT.

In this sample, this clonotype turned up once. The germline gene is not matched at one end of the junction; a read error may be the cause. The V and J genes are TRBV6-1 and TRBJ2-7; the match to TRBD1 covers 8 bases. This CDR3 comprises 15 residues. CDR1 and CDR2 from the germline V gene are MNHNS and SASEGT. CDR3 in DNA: TGTGCCAGCAGTGAAATCGGACAGGGCCTCTACAAGCAGTACTTC. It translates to CASSEIGQGLYKQYF.

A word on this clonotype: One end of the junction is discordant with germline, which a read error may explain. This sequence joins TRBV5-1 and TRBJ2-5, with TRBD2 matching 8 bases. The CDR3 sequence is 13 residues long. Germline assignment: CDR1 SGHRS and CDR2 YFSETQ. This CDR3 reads CVSTAGGSETQYF. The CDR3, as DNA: TGCGTCAGCACCGCGGGGGGCAGTGAGACCCAGTACTTC.

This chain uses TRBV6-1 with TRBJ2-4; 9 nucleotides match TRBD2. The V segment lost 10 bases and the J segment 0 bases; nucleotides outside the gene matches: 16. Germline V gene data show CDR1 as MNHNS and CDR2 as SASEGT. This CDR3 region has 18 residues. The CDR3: CAIRGTSCELIAKNIQYF. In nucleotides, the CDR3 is TGTGCCATCAGGGGGACTAGCTGCGAATTAATAGCCAAAAACATTCAGTACTTC.

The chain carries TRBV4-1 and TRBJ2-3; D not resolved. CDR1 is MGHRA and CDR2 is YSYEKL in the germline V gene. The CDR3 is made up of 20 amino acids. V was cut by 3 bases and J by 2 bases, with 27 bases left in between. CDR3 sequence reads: CASSHERVVVATLHTDTQYF. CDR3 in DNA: TGCGCCAGCAGCCACGAGCGAGTCGTCGTAGCTACCCTTCACACAGATACGCAGTATTTT.

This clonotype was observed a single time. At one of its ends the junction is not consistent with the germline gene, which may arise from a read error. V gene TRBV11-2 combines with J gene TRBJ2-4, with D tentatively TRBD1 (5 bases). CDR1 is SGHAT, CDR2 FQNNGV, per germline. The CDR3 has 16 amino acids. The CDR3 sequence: CASRLGQGLVKNIQYF. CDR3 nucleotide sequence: TGTGCCAGCAGGTTAGGTCAGGGATTAGTCAAAAACATTCAGTACTTC.

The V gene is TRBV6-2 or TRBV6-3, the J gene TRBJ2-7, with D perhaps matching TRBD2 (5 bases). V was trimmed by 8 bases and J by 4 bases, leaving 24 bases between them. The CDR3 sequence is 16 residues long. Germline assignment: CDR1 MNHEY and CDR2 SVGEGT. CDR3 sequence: CASGFSEGRGSYEQYF. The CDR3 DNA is TGTGCCAGCGGTTTCTCCGAGGGTCGGGGTTCATACGAGCAGTACTTC.

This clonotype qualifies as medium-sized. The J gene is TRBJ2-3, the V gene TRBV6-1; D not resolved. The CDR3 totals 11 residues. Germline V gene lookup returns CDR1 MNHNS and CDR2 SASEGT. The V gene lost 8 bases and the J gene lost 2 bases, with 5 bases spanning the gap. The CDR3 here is CASSVTDTQYF. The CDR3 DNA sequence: TGTGCCAGCTCAGTCACAGATACGCAGTATTTT.

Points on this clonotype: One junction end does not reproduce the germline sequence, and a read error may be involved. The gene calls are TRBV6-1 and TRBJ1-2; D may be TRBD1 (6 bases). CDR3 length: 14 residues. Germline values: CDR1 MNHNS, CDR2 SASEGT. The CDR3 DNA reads TGCGCCAGCAGCCGCACCCCAGGGGCCTATGGCCACACCTTC. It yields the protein CASSRTPGAYGHTF.

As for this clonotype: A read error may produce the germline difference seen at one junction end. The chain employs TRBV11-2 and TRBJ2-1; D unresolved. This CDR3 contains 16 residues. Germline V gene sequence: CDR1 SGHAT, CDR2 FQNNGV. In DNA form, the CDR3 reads TGTGCCAGCGGCTTAGGGAAGGGTGGTACCTACAATGAGCAGTTCTTC. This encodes CASGLGKGGTYNEQFF. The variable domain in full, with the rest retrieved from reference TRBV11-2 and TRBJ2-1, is EAGVAQSPRYKIIEKRQSVAFWCNPISGHATLYWYQQILGQGPKLLIQFQNNGVVDDSQLPKDRFSAERLKGVDSTLKIQPAKLEDSAVYLCASGLGKGGTYNEQFFGPGTRLTVL.

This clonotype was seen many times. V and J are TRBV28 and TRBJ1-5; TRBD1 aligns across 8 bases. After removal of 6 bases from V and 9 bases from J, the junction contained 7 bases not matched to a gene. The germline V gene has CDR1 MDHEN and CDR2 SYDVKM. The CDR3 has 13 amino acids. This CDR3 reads CASSPGQGWPQHF. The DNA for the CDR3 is TGTGCCAGCAGCCCCGGACAGGGTTGGCCCCAGCATTTT.

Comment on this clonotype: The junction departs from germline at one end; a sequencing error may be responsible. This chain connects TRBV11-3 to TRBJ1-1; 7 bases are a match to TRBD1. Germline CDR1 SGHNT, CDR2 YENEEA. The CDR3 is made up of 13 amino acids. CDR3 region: CASSFQGDTEAFF. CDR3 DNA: TGTGCCAGTAGCTTCCAGGGGGACACTGAAGCTTTCTTT.

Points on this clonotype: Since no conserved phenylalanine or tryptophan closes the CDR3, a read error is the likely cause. This CDR3 reads CANSLEGPCSWNTQYL. CDR3 bases: TGTGCCAACAGCTTGGAGGGACCGTGCTCCTGGAACACGCAGTATCTT. The chain joins TRBV11-2 to TRBJ2-3; D is perhaps TRBD2 (6 bases). The CDR3 consists of 16 residues. Per the germline V gene, CDR1 is SGHAT and CDR2 is FQNNGV.

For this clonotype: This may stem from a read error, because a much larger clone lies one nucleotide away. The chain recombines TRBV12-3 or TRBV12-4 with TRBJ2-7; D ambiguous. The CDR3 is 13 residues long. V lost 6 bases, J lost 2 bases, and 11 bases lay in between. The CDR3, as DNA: TGTGCCAGCAGCTGCCCGGGCCCCTACGAGCAGTACTTC. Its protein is CASSCPGPYEQYF.